This TCR beta chain was captured in a study of blood T cell repertoires in COVID-19. Original processing notes: Amplifying reference gene primers gave estimates of nucleated cell counts. Clones were read by immunoSEQ multiplex PCR, and TCRdb kept only the in-frame ones, dropping some. V, J and clone size reflect that table, while D and trimming were determined from the DNA. The sample includes 250,000 to 350,000 clones, about four fifths of them seen just once. This clone was seen once. The CDR3 runs 14 residues. V gave up 8 bases and J gave up 4 bases; unmatched junction bases: 8. Germline CDR1 MDHEN, CDR2 SYDVKM.

The sequenced sample was peripheral blood. This sequence joins TRBV28 and TRBJ2-7; 10 bases line up with TRBD2. This receptor was taken from a human donor with COVID-19, enrolled during active disease. The donor label of this sample is uncertain. CDR3 loop: CASLDGSGRYEQYF. The DNA of the CDR3 is TGTGCCAGCCTCGACGGTAGCGGGAGGTACGAGCAGTACTTC.